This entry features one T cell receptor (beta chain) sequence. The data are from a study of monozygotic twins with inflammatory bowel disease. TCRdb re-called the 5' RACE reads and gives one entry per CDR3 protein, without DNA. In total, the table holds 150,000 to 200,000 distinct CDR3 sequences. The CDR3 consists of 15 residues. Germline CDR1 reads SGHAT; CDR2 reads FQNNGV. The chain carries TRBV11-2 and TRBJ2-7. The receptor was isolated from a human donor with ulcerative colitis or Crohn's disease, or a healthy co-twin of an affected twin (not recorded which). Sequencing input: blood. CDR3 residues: CASSLGSVSSYEQYF.